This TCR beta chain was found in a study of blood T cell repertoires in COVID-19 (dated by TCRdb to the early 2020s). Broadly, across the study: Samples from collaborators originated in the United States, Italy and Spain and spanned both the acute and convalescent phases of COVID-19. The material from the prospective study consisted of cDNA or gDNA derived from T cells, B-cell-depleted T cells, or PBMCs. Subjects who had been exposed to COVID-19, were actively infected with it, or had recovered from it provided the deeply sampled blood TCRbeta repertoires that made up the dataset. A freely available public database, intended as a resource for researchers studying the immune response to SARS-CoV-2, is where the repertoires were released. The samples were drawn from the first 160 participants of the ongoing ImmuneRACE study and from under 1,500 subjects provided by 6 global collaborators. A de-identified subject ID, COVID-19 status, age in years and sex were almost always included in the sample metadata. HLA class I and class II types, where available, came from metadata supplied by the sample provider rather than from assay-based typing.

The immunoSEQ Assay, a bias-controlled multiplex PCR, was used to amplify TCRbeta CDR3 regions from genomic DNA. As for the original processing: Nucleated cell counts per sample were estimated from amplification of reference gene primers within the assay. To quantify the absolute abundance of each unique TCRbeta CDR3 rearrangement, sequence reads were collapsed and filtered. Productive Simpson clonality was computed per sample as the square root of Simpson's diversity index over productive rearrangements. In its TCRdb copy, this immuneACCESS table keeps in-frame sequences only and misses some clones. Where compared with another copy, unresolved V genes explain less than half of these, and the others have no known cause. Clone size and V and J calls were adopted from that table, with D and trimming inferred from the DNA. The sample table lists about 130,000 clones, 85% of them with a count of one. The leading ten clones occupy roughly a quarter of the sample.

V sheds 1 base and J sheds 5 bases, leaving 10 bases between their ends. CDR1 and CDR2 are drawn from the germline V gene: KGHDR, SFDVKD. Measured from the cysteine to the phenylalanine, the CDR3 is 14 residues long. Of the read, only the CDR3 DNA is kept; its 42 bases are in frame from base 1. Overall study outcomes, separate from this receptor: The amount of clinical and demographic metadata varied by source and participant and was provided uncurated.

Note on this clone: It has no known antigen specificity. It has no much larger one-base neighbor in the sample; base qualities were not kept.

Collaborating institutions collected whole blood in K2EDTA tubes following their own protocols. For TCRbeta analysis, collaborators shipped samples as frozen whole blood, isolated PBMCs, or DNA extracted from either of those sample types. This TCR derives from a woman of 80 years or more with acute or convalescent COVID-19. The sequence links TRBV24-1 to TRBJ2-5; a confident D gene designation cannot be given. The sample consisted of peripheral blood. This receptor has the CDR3 CATSDFQEPETQYF. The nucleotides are TGTGCCACCAGTGATTTTCAGGAACCGGAGACCCAGTACTTC.